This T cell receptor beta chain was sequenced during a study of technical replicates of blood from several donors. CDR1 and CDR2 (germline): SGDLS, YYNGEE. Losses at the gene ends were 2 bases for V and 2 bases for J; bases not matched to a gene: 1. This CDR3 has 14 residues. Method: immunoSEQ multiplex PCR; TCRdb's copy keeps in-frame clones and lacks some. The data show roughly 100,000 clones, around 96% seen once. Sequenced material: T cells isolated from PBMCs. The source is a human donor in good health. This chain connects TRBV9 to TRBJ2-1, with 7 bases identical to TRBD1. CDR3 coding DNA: TGTGCCAGCAGCGTTGGGACAGCCTACAATGAGCAGTTCTTC. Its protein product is CASSVGTAYNEQFF.